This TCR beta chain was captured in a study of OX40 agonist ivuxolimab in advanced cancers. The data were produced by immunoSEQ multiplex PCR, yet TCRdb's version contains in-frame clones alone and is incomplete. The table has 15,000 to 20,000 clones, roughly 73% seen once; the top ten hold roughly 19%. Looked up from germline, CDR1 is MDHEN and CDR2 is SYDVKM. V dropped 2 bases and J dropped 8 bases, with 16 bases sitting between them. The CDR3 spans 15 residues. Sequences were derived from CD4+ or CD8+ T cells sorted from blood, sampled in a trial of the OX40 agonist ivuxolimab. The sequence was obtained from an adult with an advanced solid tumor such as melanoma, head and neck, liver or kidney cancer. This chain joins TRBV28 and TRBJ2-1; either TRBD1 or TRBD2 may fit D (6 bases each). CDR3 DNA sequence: TGTGCCAGCAGTTTACGGGCGGGACGGGGGCATGAGCAGTTCTTC. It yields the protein CASSLRAGRGHEQFF.